The next 8 T cell receptor beta chains were all read from a single sample in a study of T cells in Graves' hyperthyroidism and ophthalmopathy. Regions amplified from RNA transcripts were the TCR beta CDR3 regions. HTBI primers drove first-round RT-PCR of the TCR CDR3. Each CDR3 protein is one row after TCRdb ran MiXCR on the multiplex PCR reads. The table has 600,000 to 900,000 distinct CDR3 sequences, over 15% seen once. The sequencing sample was made of blood. These receptors came from a man between 18 and 29 years old with Graves' hyperthyroidism.

This clonotype was counted only a few times. The genes are TRBV19 and TRBJ1-6; weak D call: TRBD1 (6 bases). Germline V lookup: CDR1 LNHDA, CDR2 SQIVND (reference sequence). Trimming pared 6 bases from V and 16 bases from J, leaving 16 bases between. The CDR3 has 12 residues. The CDR3 DNA follows: TGTGCCAGTAGCCATCAGGGGAACAAACTCCACTTT. It encodes CASSHQGNKLHF.

This clonotype was seen repeatedly, ten times or more. This sequence joins TRBV6-1 and TRBJ2-6; D not certain. Trimming cost V 7 bases and J 0 bases, with 10 bases left between them. The CDR3 is 15 residues long. Germline V gene sequence: CDR1 MNHNS, CDR2 SASEGT. CDR3 nucleotide sequence: TGTGCCAGCAACTACCGCGTCTCTGGGGCCAACGTCCTGACTTTC. Translation gives CASNYRVSGANVLTF.

This chain uses TRBV2 with TRBJ1-3, with 7 bases aligning to TRBD1. CDR1 is SNHLY, CDR2 FYNNEI, per germline. V lost 6 bases and J lost 4; bases outside the gene matches: 3. The CDR3 runs to 13 residues. CDR3 sequence reads: CASRRQGGNTIYF. Written as DNA, the CDR3 is TGTGCCAGCAGGAGACAGGGAGGAAACACCATATATTTT.

CDR3 sequence reads: CATSRGTGHNEKLFF. The CDR3 nucleotides read TGTGCCACCAGCAGAGGGACAGGTCATAATGAAAAACTGTTTTTT. The rearrangement uses TRBV15 and TRBJ1-4, with TRBD1 matching 7 bases. The CDR3 extends over 15 amino acids. The germline V gene encodes CDR1 LNHNV and CDR2 YYDKDF (reference sequence). The trim removed 1 base at V and 4 bases at J, leaving 3 bases unmatched.

This clonotype was seen at least ten times. This chain uses TRBV12-3 or TRBV12-4 with TRBJ1-1, with D unresolved. Between the trimmed V and J ends, which lost 4 bases and 0 bases, there was a span of 9 bases. The CDR3 is made up of 14 amino acids. The CDR3 reads CASSSDQMNTEAFF. The DNA for the CDR3 is TGTGCCAGCAGTTCCGATCAGATGAACACTGAAGCTTTCTTT.

The chain recombines TRBV28 with TRBJ2-7; 8 bases are a match to TRBD2. CDR3 length: 16 amino acids. Germline CDR1 reads MDHEN; CDR2 reads SYDVKM. The J segment lost 4 bases and the V segment lost 5 bases, leaving 13 bases of the junction unmatched. The DNA of the CDR3 is TGTGCCAGCAGTCCGCGAAGCGGGAGTCTTTTGTACGAGCAGTACTTC. Translating gives CASSPRSGSLLYEQYF.

Turning to this clonotype: The junction differs from germline at one of its ends, possibly a read error. V and J are TRBV5-1 and TRBJ2-1, with TRBD2 identical over 9 bases. There are 14 residues in the CDR3. Germline V lookup: CDR1 SGHRS, CDR2 YFSETQ. The CDR3 DNA sequence: TGCGCCAGCAGCTCCGGGACTAGCTACTATGAGCAGTTCTTC. Its translation: CASSSGTSYYEQFF.

The rearrangement links TRBV19 to TRBJ2-1, with D tentatively TRBD2 (5 bases). V gave up 0 bases and J gave up 4 bases, with 16 bases separating them. The CDR3 spans 17 residues. Germline V CDR1 and CDR2: LNHDA, SQIVND (reference sequence). This CDR3 reads CASSIEAGSALYNEQFF. CDR3 DNA: TGTGCCAGTAGTATAGAGGCGGGTAGCGCTTTATACAATGAGCAGTTCTTC.